These 12 T cell receptor beta chains share one sample of origin, sequenced in a study of shared clonotypes between healthy human individuals. Sequenced by immunoSEQ multiplex PCR; TCRdb stores in-frame clones only, minus some. Here the sample spans around 2,000,000 clones, about 95% being singletons. Naive CD8 cells lacked CD45RO, underwent positive selection for CCR7 and left out terminally differentiated effector memory CD45RA+ cells. The specimen sequenced was naive CD8+ T cells sorted from blood. All receptors come from a man aged 18 to 35 in good health.

This chain links TRBV29-1 with TRBJ1-5; maybe TRBD1 (5 bases). Looked up from germline, CDR1 is SQVTM and CDR2 is ANQGSEA. The CDR3 runs to 15 residues. The V end lost 1 base, the J end lost 3 bases, and 13 bases lay between the germline ends. CDR3 DNA: TGCAGCGTTGAAGGGGTTTCGACAGTCAATCAGCCCCAGCATTTT. Its translation: CSVEGVSTVNQPQHF.

This chain joins TRBV7-6 and TRBJ2-7; the D is unclear. Germline V gene lookup returns CDR1 SGHVS and CDR2 FNYEAQ. This CDR3 has 14 residues. V lost 2 bases and J 0 bases, leaving 8 bases between the germline ends. This chain's CDR3 is CASSLTLSSYEQYF. The CDR3 bases are TGTGCCAGCAGCTTAACCCTGAGCTCCTACGAGCAGTACTTC.

This rearrangement joins TRBV27 to TRBJ1-6, with 9 bases that match TRBD1. The V gene end was trimmed by 5 bases and the J gene end by 4 bases; junction bases not matched to a gene: 6. The CDR3 has 16 amino acids. CDR1 is MNHEY, CDR2 SMNVEV, per germline (reference sequence). CDR3 sequence reads: CASSMTGGGYNSPLHF. Written as DNA, the CDR3 is TGTGCCAGCAGTATGACAGGGGGTGGTTATAATTCACCCCTCCACTTT.

CDR3 residues: CASSQEGGTGWTEAFF. Written as DNA, the CDR3 is TGCGCCAGCAGCCAAGAAGGTGGGACAGGGTGGACTGAAGCTTTCTTT. The chain has TRBV4-1 and TRBJ1-1, with 9 bases identical to TRBD1. The germline gives CDR1 MGHRA, CDR2 YSYEKL. V was clipped by 0 bases and J by 5 bases; unmatched bases: 7. The CDR3 totals 16 residues.

This clone was picked up one time. The chain is built from TRBV10-1 and TRBJ1-1; no clear D gene. The germline V gene has CDR1 WNHNN and CDR2 SYGVQD (reference sequence). This CDR3 has 14 residues. V was pared by 6 bases and J by 1 base, with 12 bases between. In nucleotides, the CDR3 is TGCGCCAGCAGACCGAGGAATGGGAACACTGAAGCTTTCTTT. Its translation is CASRPRNGNTEAFF.

The rearrangement uses TRBV7-9 and TRBJ2-1; maybe TRBD1 (6 bases). Trimming pared 4 bases from V and 2 bases from J, leaving 18 bases between. CDR1 SEHNR and CDR2 FQNEAQ come from the germline V gene (reference sequence). The CDR3 sequence is 17 residues long. This CDR3 is CASSSDYPGDTYNEQFF. CDR3 DNA sequence: TGTGCCAGCAGCTCCGATTACCCAGGGGACACCTACAATGAGCAGTTCTTC.

The chain links TRBV7-8 to TRBJ1-4; unclear D gene. V was clipped by 7 bases and J by 6 bases, with 18 bases between them. Germline CDR1 reads SGHVS; CDR2 reads FQNEAQ. CDR3 size: 15 residues. The CDR3 DNA reads as TGTGCCAGCAACTCCGACGCAGGAGAGGATGAAAAACTGTTTTTT. Its translation: CASNSDAGEDEKLFF.

CDR3 in DNA: TGTGCCTCCGGGACAGGGAGTCTCGAGCAGTACTTC. Translation: CASGTGSLEQYF. This chain connects TRBV10-3 to TRBJ2-7; TRBD1 matches at 9 bases. J gave up 6 bases and V 11 bases, and 8 bases lay outside the gene matches. This CDR3 region has 12 residues. CDR1 is ENHRY and CDR2 is SYGVKD in the germline V gene.

With respect to this clone: Distinct nucleotide sequences in the sample also encode this CDR3. The chain links TRBV5-6 to TRBJ2-7, with 10 bases that match TRBD2. CDR1 is SGHDT, CDR2 YYEEEE, per germline. This CDR3 has 15 residues. With 3 bases clipped from V and 2 bases from J, the junction kept 5 bases outside the gene matches. In DNA, the CDR3 is TGTGCCAGCAGCTACGGACTAGCGGAGGCCTACGAGCAGTACTTC. Protein: CASSYGLAEAYEQYF.

V and J are TRBV11-3 and TRBJ2-1; 9 positions match TRBD2. The CDR3 is made up of 13 amino acids. The V gene's germline CDR1 is SGHNT and CDR2 YENEEA. Trimming took 4 bases from V and 7 from J; bases not matched to a gene: 2. Written as DNA, the CDR3 is TGTGCCAGCAGCTCAACTAGCGGGAATGAGCAGTTCTTC. The encoded protein is CASSSTSGNEQFF.

Notes on this clone: The junction differs from germline at one of its ends, possibly a read error. The chain is built from TRBV7-7 and TRBJ2-3; 8 bases map to TRBD2. The CDR3 loop spans 15 amino acids. CDR1 SSHAT and CDR2 FNYEAQ come from the germline V gene (reference sequence). The CDR3 DNA is TGTGCTAGCAGCTTCGGACTAGCAGACACAGATACGCAGTATTTT. Amino acid sequence: CASSFGLADTDTQYF.

Turning to this clone: Other DNA sequences in this specimen translate into the identical CDR3. The V gene is TRBV28, the J gene TRBJ2-7; the match to TRBD2 covers 10 bases. The CDR3 contains 14 residues. Germline CDR1 and CDR2: MDHEN and SYDVKM. The junction had 7 bases not matched to a gene; V was cut back by 6 bases and J by 5 bases. CDR3 DNA sequence: TGTGCCAGCAGCTTACTAGCGGGGCAGAACGAGCAGTACTTC. Amino acid sequence: CASSLLAGQNEQYF.